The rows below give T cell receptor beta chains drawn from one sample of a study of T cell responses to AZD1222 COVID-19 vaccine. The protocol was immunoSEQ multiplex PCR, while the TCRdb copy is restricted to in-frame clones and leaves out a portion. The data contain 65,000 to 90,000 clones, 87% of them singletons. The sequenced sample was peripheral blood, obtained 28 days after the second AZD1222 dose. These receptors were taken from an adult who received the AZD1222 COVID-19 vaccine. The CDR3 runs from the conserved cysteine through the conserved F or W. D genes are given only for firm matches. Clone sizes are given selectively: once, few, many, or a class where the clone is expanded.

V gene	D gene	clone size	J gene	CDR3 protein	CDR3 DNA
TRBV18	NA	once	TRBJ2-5	CASSPPGTQETQYF	TGTGCCAGCTCACCACCGGGGACGCAAGAGACCCAGTACTTC
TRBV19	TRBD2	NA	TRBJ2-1	CASRRGTSGYNEQFF	TGTGCCAGTAGACGGGGGACTAGCGGGTACAATGAGCAGTTCTTC
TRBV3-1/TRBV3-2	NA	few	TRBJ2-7	CASSLWTVSYEQYF	TGTGCCAGCAGCCTATGGACAGTGTCCTACGAGCAGTACTTC
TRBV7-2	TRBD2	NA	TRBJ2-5	CASSRSGLQETQYF	TGTGCCAGCAGCCGTAGCGGGTTACAAGAGACCCAGTACTTC
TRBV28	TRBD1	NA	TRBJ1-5	CASSFLGQGVGGNQPQHF	TGTGCCAGCAGTTTTCTGGGACAGGGGGTTGGGGGTAATCAGCCCCAGCATTTT
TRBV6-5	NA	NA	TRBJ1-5	CASREGTDQPQHF	TGTGCCAGCAGGGAGGGTACGGATCAGCCCCAGCATTTT
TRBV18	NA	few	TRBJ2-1	CASSPQDSDYNEQFF	TGTGCCAGCTCACCCCAGGACTCGGATTACAATGAGCAGTTCTTC
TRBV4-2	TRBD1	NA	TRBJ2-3	CASSPGGQGARTDTQYF	TGTGCCAGCAGCCCCGGGGGACAGGGGGCGCGGACAGATACGCAGTATTTT
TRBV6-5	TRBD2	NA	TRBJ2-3	CASSYSTSGSNTQYF	TGTGCCAGCAGTTACTCGACCAGCGGGAGTAATACGCAGTATTTT
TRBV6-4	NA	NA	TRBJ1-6	CASSDGPTSPLHF	TGTGCCAGCAGTGACGGTCCTACTTCACCCCTCCACTTT
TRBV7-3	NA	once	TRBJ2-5	CASSLSRVSETQYF	TGTGCCAGCAGCTTAAGTAGAGTTTCGGAGACCCAGTACTTC
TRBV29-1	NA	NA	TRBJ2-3	CSVAGANTDTQYF	TGCAGCGTGGCAGGGGCGAACACAGATACGCAGTATTTT
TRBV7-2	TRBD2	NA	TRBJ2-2	CASRLLAGGYTGELFF	TGTGCCAGTCGGTTACTAGCGGGAGGGTACACCGGGGAGCTGTTTTTT
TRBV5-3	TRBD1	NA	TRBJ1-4	CARSAGQGRIREKLFF	TGTGCCAGAAGCGCAGGACAGGGTAGAATAAGGGAAAAACTGTTTTTT
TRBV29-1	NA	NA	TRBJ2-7	CSVKHSEQYF	TGCAGCGTTAAGCACAGCGAGCAGTACTTC
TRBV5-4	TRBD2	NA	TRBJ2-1	CASSLGDYLNEQFF	TGTGCCAGCAGCTTAGGGGACTACCTCAATGAGCAGTTCTTC
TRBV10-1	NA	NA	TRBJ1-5	CASTTGLCQPQHF	TGCGCCAGCACCACCGGACTTTGTCAGCCCCAGCATTTT
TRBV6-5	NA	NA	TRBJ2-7	CASSYGRSSYEQYF	TGTGCCAGCAGTTACGGGCGTAGCTCCTACGAGCAGTACTTC
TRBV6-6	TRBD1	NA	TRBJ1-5	CASSGQGGNQPQHF	TGTGCCAGCAGCGGACAGGGGGGCAATCAGCCCCAGCATTTT
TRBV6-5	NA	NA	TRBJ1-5	CASSYGRAIGQPQHF	TGTGCCAGCAGTTATGGGCGGGCAATCGGTCAGCCCCAGCATTTT
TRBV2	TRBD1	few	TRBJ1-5	CASSQDRDIQPQHF	TGTGCCAGCAGTCAAGACAGGGACATTCAGCCCCAGCATTTT
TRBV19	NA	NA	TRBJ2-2	CASSVSGTSTGELFF	TGTGCCAGTAGTGTATCCGGGACGTCCACCGGGGAGCTGTTTTTT
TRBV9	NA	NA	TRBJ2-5	CASSVDPQGWETQYF	TGTGCCAGCAGCGTCGACCCGCAAGGGTGGGAGACCCAGTACTTC
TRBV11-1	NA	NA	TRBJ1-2	CASSLNRPFGYTF	TGTGCCAGCAGCTTAAACAGGCCCTTTGGCTACACCTTC
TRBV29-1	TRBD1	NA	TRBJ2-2	CSVESDRGRGSLELFF	TGCAGCGTTGAATCAGACAGGGGGCGCGGATCTCTGGAGCTGTTTTTT
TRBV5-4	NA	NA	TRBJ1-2	CASSLGDYSGGYTF	TGTGCCAGCAGCTTGGGGGACTACTCCGGTGGCTACACCTTC
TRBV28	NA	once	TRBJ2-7	CASSLIGTGSYEQYF	TGTGCCAGCAGTTTAATTGGGACGGGCTCCTACGAGCAGTACTTC
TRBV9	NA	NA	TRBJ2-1	CASSQGPYKYNEQFF	TGTGCCAGCAGCCAGGGACCCTACAAATACAATGAGCAGTTCTTC
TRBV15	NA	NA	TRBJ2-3	CATKTTGSTDTQYF	TGTGCCACCAAAACGACAGGCAGCACAGATACGCAGTATTTT
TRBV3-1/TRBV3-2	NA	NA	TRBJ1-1	CASSQLMGRVEAFF	TGTGCCAGCAGCCAATTGATGGGGAGGGTTGAAGCTTTCTTT
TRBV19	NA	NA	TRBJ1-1	CASSIEMAVMNTEAFF	TGTGCCAGTAGTATAGAAATGGCAGTAATGAACACTGAAGCTTTCTTT
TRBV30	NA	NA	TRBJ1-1	CAWSPLHGRAEAFF	TGTGCCTGGAGTCCCCTTCACGGTCGGGCTGAAGCTTTCTTT
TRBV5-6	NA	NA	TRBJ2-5	CASSLGRTAGETQYF	TGTGCCAGCAGCTTAGGACGGACAGCAGGCGAGACCCAGTACTTC
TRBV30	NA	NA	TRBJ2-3	CAWGSGTYTDTQYF	TGTGCCTGGGGTTCCGGGACGTACACAGATACGCAGTATTTT
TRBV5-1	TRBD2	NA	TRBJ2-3	CASSPGASGRNSDTQYF	TGCGCCAGCAGCCCGGGGGCTAGCGGGAGGAACTCAGATACGCAGTATTTT
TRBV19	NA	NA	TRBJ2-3	CASREGGDTQYF	TGTGCCAGTAGGGAGGGGGGAGATACGCAGTATTTT
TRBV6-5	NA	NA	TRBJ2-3	CASSWALGADTQYF	TGTGCCAGCAGTTGGGCGTTGGGCGCAGATACGCAGTATTTT
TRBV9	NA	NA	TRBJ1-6	CASSGPGGGTLAPLHF	TGTGCCAGCAGCGGCCCCGGGGGGGGCACGTTGGCACCCCTCCACTTT
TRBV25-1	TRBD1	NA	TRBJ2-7	CASSELGQDLYEQYF	TGTGCCAGCAGTGAACTTGGACAGGACCTCTACGAGCAGTACTTC
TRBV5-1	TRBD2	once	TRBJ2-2	CASSLSLAGVRELFF	TGCGCCAGCAGCTTATCACTAGCGGGAGTCCGGGAGCTGTTTTTT
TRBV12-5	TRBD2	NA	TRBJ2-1	CASGLSGRASEQFF	TGTGCTAGTGGTCTGAGCGGGAGGGCCAGTGAGCAGTTCTTC
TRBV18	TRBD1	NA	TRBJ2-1	CASSPPGQALMEQFF	TGTGCCAGCTCACCACCGGGACAGGCCTTGATGGAGCAGTTCTTC
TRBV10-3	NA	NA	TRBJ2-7	CAISEGIGQPPYEQYF	TGTGCCATCAGTGAGGGAATAGGACAGCCCCCCTACGAGCAGTACTTC
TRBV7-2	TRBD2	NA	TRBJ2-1	CASGQNRGLAGDIEQFF	TGTGCCAGCGGTCAAAATCGGGGACTAGCGGGAGATATTGAGCAGTTCTTC
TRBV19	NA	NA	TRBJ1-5	CAGHQTGNSNQPQHF	TGTGCCGGCCACCAGACAGGTAATAGCAATCAGCCCCAGCATTTT
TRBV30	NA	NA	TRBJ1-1	CAWSYQGGYFTEAFF	TGTGCCTGGAGTTACCAAGGAGGGTACTTCACTGAAGCTTTCTTT
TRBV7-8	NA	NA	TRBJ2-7	CASSLGLQLEQYF	TGTGCCAGCAGCTTAGGGCTGCAACTCGAGCAGTACTTC
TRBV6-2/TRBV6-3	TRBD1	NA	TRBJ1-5	CASSKDRGPPPDQPQHF	TGTGCCAGCAGCAAGGACAGGGGGCCCCCGCCAGATCAGCCCCAGCATTTT
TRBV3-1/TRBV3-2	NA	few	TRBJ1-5	CASSHFPERQPQHF	TGTGCCAGCAGCCATTTTCCGGAGCGACAGCCCCAGCATTTT
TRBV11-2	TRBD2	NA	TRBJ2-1	CASSLGLAPLGEQFF	TGTGCCAGCAGCCTGGGACTAGCGCCTCTGGGGGAGCAGTTCTTC
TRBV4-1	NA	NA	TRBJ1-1	CASSQETSPNRWVF	TGCGCCAGCAGCCAAGAGACCAGCCCAAACAGGTGGGTTTTT